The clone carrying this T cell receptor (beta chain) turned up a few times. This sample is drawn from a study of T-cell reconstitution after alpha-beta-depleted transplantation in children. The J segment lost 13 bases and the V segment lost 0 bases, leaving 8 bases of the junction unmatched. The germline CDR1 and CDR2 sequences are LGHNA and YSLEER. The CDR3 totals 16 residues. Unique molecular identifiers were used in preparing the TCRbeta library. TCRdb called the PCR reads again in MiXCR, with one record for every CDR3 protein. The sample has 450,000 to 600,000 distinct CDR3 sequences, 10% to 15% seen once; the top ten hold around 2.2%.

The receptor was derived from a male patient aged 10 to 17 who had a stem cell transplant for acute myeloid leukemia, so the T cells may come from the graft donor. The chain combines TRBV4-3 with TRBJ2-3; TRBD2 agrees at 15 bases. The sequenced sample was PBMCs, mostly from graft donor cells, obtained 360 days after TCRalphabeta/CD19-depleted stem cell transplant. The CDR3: CASSQDLGLAGGPEYF. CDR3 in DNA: TGCGCCAGCAGCCAAGATCTAGGACTAGCGGGAGGGCCAGAGTATTTT.